This entry concerns a single TCR beta chain. The entry originates in a study of monozygotic twins with inflammatory bowel disease. UMIs incorporating a 6-nucleotide sample barcode were appended by means of template switching. Using the 5' RACE reads, TCRdb records one entry per CDR3 protein without DNA. This listing includes 310,000 or so distinct CDR3 sequences. The CDR3 has 11 residues. Germline V lookup: CDR1 DFQATT, CDR2 SNEGSKA (reference sequence). The sequence was collected from a human donor with ulcerative colitis or Crohn's disease, or a healthy co-twin of an affected twin (not recorded which). This chain connects TRBV20-1 to TRBJ1-1; no DNA is available, so the TRBD1 call from TCRdb remains unchecked. The sample taken for sequencing was blood. The CDR3 protein is CSARGQGGTFF.